This passage covers 28 T cell receptor beta chains from one sample sequenced in a study of radiation and T cells in renal cell carcinoma. Data came from immunoSEQ multiplex PCR; TCRdb stores just in-frame clones and leaves some out. The repertoire holds under 25,000 clones, with 70% to 80% as singletons. Time point defined: baseline pretreatment blood. Treatment indicated: 15 Gy SBRT to primary tumor, nephrectomy 4 weeks later. The sample in question was blood, obtained from a patient whose treatment included radiotherapy and nephrectomy. The receptors derive from a man in his 60s with renal cell carcinoma.

This rearrangement joins TRBV18 to TRBJ2-7, with 8 bases lining up with TRBD2. The CDR3 is made up of 14 amino acids. Germline CDR1 reads KGHSH; CDR2 reads LQKENI. Trimming took 3 bases from V and 2 from J; bases not matched to a gene: 3. The CDR3 spells CASSPSAGAYEQYF. The CDR3 DNA reads TGTGCCAGCTCACCGTCAGCGGGAGCCTACGAGCAGTACTTC.

This clone showed up just once. This chain uses TRBV4-3 with TRBJ1-1; D call uncertain. The germline V gene encodes CDR1 LGHNA and CDR2 YSLEER. Trimming pared 0 bases from V and 11 bases from J, leaving 13 bases between. CDR3 length: 13 residues. This CDR3 reads CASSQDRRDPAFF. The CDR3 DNA sequence: TGCGCCAGCAGCCAAGATCGTAGGGATCCGGCTTTCTTT.

Written as DNA, the CDR3 is TGTGCCAGCAGTGAACCCAGCTCTGGGGCCAACGTCCTGACTTTC. Protein product: CASSEPSSGANVLTF. J is TRBJ2-6 and V is TRBV2, with D unclear. This CDR3 is built from 15 residues. Trimming left V 2 bases short and J 0 bases short, with 5 bases between. From germline, CDR1 is SNHLY and CDR2 FYNNEI.

V is TRBV6-5 and J is TRBJ1-2; TRBD1 is a possible D gene (6 bases). The germline gives CDR1 MNHEY, CDR2 SVGAGI. V was clipped by 6 bases and J by 1 base, with 12 bases between them. The CDR3 consists of 14 residues. The CDR3 region has the DNA TGTGCCAGCAGCGCGGACAGAATTAACTATGGCTACACCTTC. It translates to CASSADRINYGYTF.

This clone has just one count. Its ends do not fully match the called genes, so a read error is possible. V usage is TRBV19 and J usage is TRBJ1-6; D is undetermined. The CDR3 contains 12 residues. Germline V gene sequence: CDR1 LNHDA, CDR2 SQIVND (reference sequence). CDR3 amino acids: CASSLDNSPLHF. The CDR3, as DNA: TGTGCCAGTAGTCTAGATAATTCACCCCTCCACTTT.

This clone was seen only a few times. The chain joins TRBV4-3 to TRBJ1-1; a possible D gene is TRBD1 (6 bases). V lost 3 bases to trimming and J lost 4 bases, with 9 bases between them. Per the germline V gene, CDR1 is LGHNA and CDR2 is YSLEER. The CDR3 covers 13 residues. The chain's CDR3 is CASSQKDSTEAFF. The CDR3 region has the DNA TGCGCCAGCAGCCAGAAGGACAGCACTGAAGCTTTCTTT.

The CDR3 DNA reads as TGTGCCAGCAGCGGGAGCACAGGGGGAAGCTACACCTTC. Translated: CASSGSTGGSYTF. This chain uses TRBV5-6 with TRBJ1-2, with 8 bases lining up with TRBD1. J lost 9 bases, V lost 4 bases, and 8 bases had no gene match. The CDR3 contains 13 residues. Germline lookup yields CDR1 SGHDT and CDR2 YYEEEE.

V and J are TRBV27 and TRBJ1-2; 7 bases agree with TRBD1. Looked up from germline, CDR1 is MNHEY and CDR2 is SMNVEV (reference sequence). CDR3 length: 14 amino acids. V shed 4 bases, J shed 2 bases, and the junction held 4 bases outside the gene matches. CDR3 nucleotide sequence: TGTGCCAGCAGTTGGGACAGAAACAACTATGGCTACACCTTC. This codes for CASSWDRNNYGYTF.

The gene calls are TRBV7-8 and TRBJ2-3; D is unclear. Germline assignment: CDR1 SGHVS and CDR2 FQNEAQ. The CDR3 extends over 13 amino acids. Trimming pared 1 base from V and 6 bases from J, leaving 8 bases between. The CDR3 loop reads CASSLDSRDTQYF. CDR3 bases: TGTGCCAGCAGCTTAGATTCTAGGGATACGCAGTATTTT.

The V call is TRBV15, the J call TRBJ1-2; D is possibly TRBD1 (5 bases). From germline, CDR1 is LNHNV and CDR2 YYDKDF (reference sequence). CDR3 length: 20 residues. Trimming cost V 4 bases and J 7 bases, with 34 bases left between them. This CDR3 reads CATSKGLASGQGESLSGYTF. DNA of the CDR3: TGTGCCACCAGCAAAGGGCTGGCCTCTGGGCAGGGAGAAAGCTTAAGTGGCTACACCTTC.

The genes are TRBV7-4 and TRBJ2-7; 10 bases map to TRBD2. With 6 bases clipped from V and 0 bases from J, the junction kept 8 bases outside the gene matches. The CDR3 is 16 residues long. Germline CDR1 and CDR2: SGHVT and SQSDAQ. CDR3 in DNA: TGTGCCAGCAGATCGACTAGCGGGCGGCTCTCCTACGAGCAGTACTTC. Translation gives CASRSTSGRLSYEQYF. Filled out from reference TRBV7-4 and TRBJ2-7, the complete variable domain reads GAGVSQSPRYKVAKRGRDVALRCDSISGHVTLYWYRQTLGQGSEVLTYSQSDAQRDKSGRPSGRFSAERPERSVSTLKIQRTEQGDSAVYLCASRSTSGRLSYEQYFGPGTRLTVT.

CDR3 DNA: TGTGCCAGTAGAGGGGGACAAGCCTCCCCTGGCTACACCTTC. Translating it yields CASRGGQASPGYTF. V usage is TRBV6-1 and J usage is TRBJ1-2; a weak D match, TRBD1 (6 bases). With 9 bases removed from V and 7 bases from J, the gap between germline ends came to 21 bases. CDR1 is MNHNS and CDR2 is SASEGT in the germline V gene. There are 14 residues in the CDR3.

V is TRBV19 and J is TRBJ2-1; 7 bases fit TRBD1. Looked up from germline, CDR1 is LNHDA and CDR2 is SQIVND (reference sequence). The V segment lost 3 bases and the J segment 4 bases; nucleotides outside the gene matches: 3. The CDR3 sequence is 14 residues long. As DNA, the CDR3 is TGTGCCAGTAGTATCGACAGGGTTTACAATGAGCAGTTCTTC. It translates to CASSIDRVYNEQFF.

V usage is TRBV11-3 and J usage is TRBJ2-7; 9 nucleotides align to TRBD2. V lost 1 base and J lost 9; bases outside the gene matches: 10. The V gene's germline CDR1 is SGHNT and CDR2 YENEEA. The CDR3 consists of 15 residues. CDR3 region: CASSLGRLAGQGQYF. The CDR3 DNA sequence: TGTGCCAGCAGCTTAGGGCGTCTAGCGGGACAAGGGCAGTACTTC.

The chain uses TRBV9 and TRBJ2-1; D remains unclear. V shed 4 bases and J shed 8 bases, with 10 bases lying between them. The CDR3 is 12 amino acids. CDR1 is SGDLS, CDR2 YYNGEE, per germline. The DNA for the CDR3 is TGTGCCAGCAGCTATCGAACGGATGAGCAGTTCTTC. Its translation is CASSYRTDEQFF.

The V gene is TRBV6-1, the J gene TRBJ2-1; tentatively, D is TRBD1 (6 bases). The length of the CDR3 is 14 residues. V gave up 6 bases and J gave up 8 bases, with 17 bases separating them. Germline CDR1 and CDR2: MNHNS and SASEGT. CDR3: CASRPTTGIDEQFF. The CDR3 bases are TGTGCCAGCAGGCCTACCACAGGGATTGATGAGCAGTTCTTC.

The chain couples TRBV19 to TRBJ2-2; D gene unclear. The CDR3 is 13 residues long. Trimming took off 1 base at V and 5 bases at J, with 5 bases between the two ends. From germline, CDR1 is LNHDA and CDR2 SQIVND (reference sequence). CDR3 DNA: TGTGCCAGTAGTATAGGGTTTACCGGGGAGCTGTTTTTT. It specifies CASSIGFTGELFF.

The rearrangement uses TRBV6-6 and TRBJ1-2, with D tentatively TRBD1 (5 bases). Germline assignment: CDR1 MNHNY and CDR2 SVGAGI (reference sequence). With 7 bases removed from V and 4 bases from J, the gap between germline ends came to 19 bases. This CDR3 spans 15 amino acids. The DNA of the CDR3 is TGTGCCAGCACCGGGGGGAACGTGTTACGCTATGGCTACACCTTC. Amino acids: CASTGGNVLRYGYTF.

By sample fraction, this clone is medium-sized. The gene calls are TRBV7-8 and TRBJ2-3; D gene unclear. The CDR3 sequence is 14 residues long. Trimming stripped 5 bases from V and 6 bases from J, with 15 bases between. Germline values: CDR1 SGHVS, CDR2 FQNEAQ. In DNA, the CDR3 is TGTGCCAGCAGCCACGCCGGTCGGTCCGATACGCAGTATTTT. This sequence encodes CASSHAGRSDTQYF. Combining the CDR3 with reference TRBV7-8 and TRBJ2-3 gives the whole variable domain GAGVSQSPRYKVAKRGQDVALRCDPISGHVSLFWYQQALGQGPEFLTYFQNEAQLDKSGLPSDRFFAERPEGSVSTLKIQRTQQEDSAVYLCASSHAGRSDTQYFGPGTRLTVL.

This chain's CDR3 is CASSTGTSGYNEQFF. The CDR3 region has the DNA TGTGCCAGTAGTACCGGGACTAGCGGGTACAATGAGCAGTTCTTC. This chain links TRBV19 with TRBJ2-1; 12 bases line up with TRBD2. V lost 4 bases and J lost 4; bases outside the gene matches: 2. This CDR3 has 15 residues. Germline CDR1 LNHDA, CDR2 SQIVND (reference sequence).

CDR3 protein: CASSWSGQDSYEQYF. The CDR3 DNA reads as TGTGCCAGCAGTTGGTCGGGACAGGATAGCTACGAGCAGTACTTC. The chain has TRBV6-5 and TRBJ2-7; 8 positions match TRBD1. The germline V gene encodes CDR1 MNHEY and CDR2 SVGAGI. Trimming cost V 4 bases and J 3 bases; bases outside gene matches: 8. CDR3 length: 15 amino acids.

The V gene is TRBV6-6, the J gene TRBJ1-3; weak D call: TRBD1 (5 bases). The V gene lost 3 bases and the J gene lost 0 bases, with 12 bases spanning the gap. The CDR3 length is 16 residues. The V gene's germline CDR1 is MNHNY and CDR2 SVGAGI (reference sequence). The CDR3: CASSYLVGASGNTIYF. CDR3 bases: TGTGCCAGCAGTTATTTAGTAGGGGCCTCTGGAAACACCATATATTTT.

The count of this clone is one. The V and J genes are TRBV7-6 and TRBJ2-3, with 10 bases that match TRBD2. The CDR3 has 16 residues. CDR1 is SGHVS, CDR2 FNYEAQ, per germline. V gave up 3 bases and J gave up 1 base; unmatched junction bases: 4. Here the CDR3 DNA reads TGTGCCAGCAGCTTTATGCTAGCGGGGGGCACAGATACGCAGTATTTT. Translation: CASSFMLAGGTDTQYF.

This clone was found a few times. The chain couples TRBV4-1 to TRBJ1-1; weak D call: TRBD1 (6 bases). Germline CDR1 and CDR2: MGHRA and YSYEKL. CDR3 size: 14 residues. With 4 bases removed from V and 1 base from J, the gap between germline ends came to 10 bases. The CDR3 here is CASSPKDRNTEAFF. CDR3 DNA sequence: TGCGCCAGCAGCCCTAAGGACAGGAACACTGAAGCTTTCTTT.

The chain combines TRBV4-3 with TRBJ2-3; 12 nucleotides agree with TRBD2. The V gene end was trimmed by 0 bases and the J gene end by 4 bases; junction bases not matched to a gene: 5. This CDR3 region has 17 residues. Germline values: CDR1 LGHNA, CDR2 YSLEER. CDR3 coding DNA: TGCGCCAGCAGCCAAGACCTAGCGGGAGGGCCCGCAGATACGCAGTATTTT. This codes for CASSQDLAGGPADTQYF.

The J gene is TRBJ2-1, the V gene TRBV19, with TRBD2 as a possible D gene (6 bases). CDR3 length: 15 residues. V lost 3 bases, J lost 8 bases, and 17 bases lay in between. Germline CDR1 reads LNHDA; CDR2 reads SQIVND (reference sequence). The CDR3 DNA reads TGTGCCAGTAGTATCCGGGACTCGACGTCGGATGAGCAGTTCTTC. Its translation: CASSIRDSTSDEQFF.

The chain couples TRBV25-1 to TRBJ1-1; D is ambiguous. Germline V gives CDR1 MGHDK, CDR2 SYGVNS. This CDR3 spans 11 amino acids. Trimming removed 5 bases from V and 11 bases from J, with 12 bases in between. The CDR3 nucleotides read TGTGCCAGCAGTTTTGGGAGGGAGGCTTTCTTT. Its protein product is CASSFGREAFF. The variable domain in full, with the rest retrieved from reference TRBV25-1 and TRBJ1-1, is EADIYQTPRYLVIGTGKKITLECSQTMGHDKMYWYQQDPGMELHLIHYSYGVNSTEKGDLSSESTVSRIRTEHFPLTLESARPSHTSQYLCASSFGREAFFGQGTRLTVV.

The CDR3 nucleotides are TGCGCCAGCAGCTTGGGGGGGGACCAGCCCCAGCATTTT. It codes for CASSLGGDQPQHF. This chain connects TRBV5-1 to TRBJ1-5, with D possibly matching TRBD1 (5 bases). The CDR3 has 13 amino acids. Between the trimmed V and J ends, which lost 0 bases and 7 bases, there was a span of 8 bases. Germline CDR1 and CDR2: SGHRS and YFSETQ.